This TCR beta chain was obtained from a study of vaccination and CD4 T cells after COVID-19. With respect to this clonotype: What it binds is not known.

The germline V gene encodes CDR1 SGHVS and CDR2 FQNEAQ. V was trimmed by 1 base and J by 8 bases, leaving 11 bases between them. CDR3 length equals 13 residues. Treatment: approximately nine-day PBMC culture with coronavirus spike peptide pools or control peptides (ViraFEST assay). The Oncomine TCR Beta short-read assay generated sequence data from the DNA of cultured CD4+ T cells. TCRdb re-called the PCR reads with MiXCR, one entry per CDR3 protein. The sample has some 17,000 distinct CDR3 sequences; less than 70% are singletons. V and J are TRBV7-8 and TRBJ1-2; D may be TRBD1 (5 bases). The sequencing input was CD4+ T cells from blood, cultured in vitro. This clonotype originated in a human donor who had recovered from COVID-19. The DNA for the CDR3 is TGTGCCAGCAGCTTAGGGGGGGTTGACGGCTACACCTTC. The encoded protein is CASSLGGVDGYTF.